This T cell receptor beta chain was sequenced during a study of T-cell reconstitution after alpha-beta-depleted transplantation in children. This clonotype was observed a handful of times. The CDR3 consists of 14 residues. Germline V gives CDR1 SQVTM, CDR2 ANQGSEA. Between the trimmed V and J ends, which lost 2 bases and 3 bases, there was a span of 12 bases. Unique molecular identifiers featured in how the TCRbeta library was prepared. TCRdb used MiXCR to reprocess the PCR reads, holding one entry per CDR3 protein. The table lists about 540,000 distinct CDR3 sequences, about 18% of them singletons. The chain carries TRBV29-1 and TRBJ2-3, with D perhaps matching TRBD1 (5 bases). Sequences were derived from PBMCs from the stem cell graft donor, sampled from the stem cell graft. The clonotype originates from a human donor who donated a stem cell graft to a child with acute lymphoblastic leukemia. CDR3 DNA sequence: TGCAGCGTTGAAAGGCACCCAGGGACAGATACGCAGTATTTT. It specifies CSVERHPGTDTQYF.